A single sample gave rise to the 22 T cell receptor beta chains below, sequenced in a study of blood T cell repertoires in COVID-19. Repertoires were generated with immunoSEQ multiplex PCR, while TCRdb's copy carries only in-frame clones and drops some. The sample has fewer than 200,000 clones; 84% are singletons. The sample comprised peripheral blood. These receptors were collected from a man between 65 and 85 years old with active or convalescent COVID-19.

A single count supports this clone. A read error may account for a junction end that differs from germline. V and J are TRBV4-1 and TRBJ2-4; no clear D. Per the germline V gene, CDR1 is MGHRA and CDR2 is YSYEKL. The CDR3 spans 17 residues. The DNA for the CDR3 is TGCGCCAGCAGCCAAGATGTTAGCATCCCGGTCAAATACATTCAGTACTTC. It specifies CASSQDVSIPVKYIQYF.

The chain carries TRBV23-1 and TRBJ1-5, with unresolved D. TRBV23-1 is filed as an ORF, its function uncertain. The CDR3 totals 10 residues. V was trimmed by 5 bases and J by 9 bases, leaving 5 bases between them. This CDR3 reads CASSISPQHF. CDR3 DNA sequence: TGCGCCAGCAGTATATCGCCCCAGCATTTT.

The J gene is TRBJ2-7, the V gene TRBV7-9, with D hard to call. V lost 2 bases, J lost 3 bases, and 8 bases lay in between. The germline gives CDR1 SEHNR, CDR2 FQNEAQ (reference sequence). The CDR3 loop spans 13 amino acids. The CDR3 DNA sequence: TGTGCCAGCAGCTTATCGCTCGGCTACGAGCAGTACTTC. Residues: CASSLSLGYEQYF.

The chain employs TRBV6-2 or TRBV6-3 and TRBJ1-5; 8 nucleotides match TRBD1. CDR1 and CDR2 from the germline V gene are MNHEY and SVGEGT. This CDR3 region has 14 residues. Trimming took 7 bases from V and 7 from J; bases not matched to a gene: 9. CDR3: CASTPAGGYQPQHF. The DNA for the CDR3 is TGTGCCAGCACCCCCGCAGGGGGCTACCAGCCCCAGCATTTT.

This rearrangement joins TRBV9 to TRBJ2-3, with 9 bases aligning to TRBD1. The CDR3 totals 16 residues. Losses at the gene ends were 0 bases for V and 3 bases for J; bases not matched to a gene: 5. Germline lookup yields CDR1 SGDLS and CDR2 YYNGEE. The CDR3 sequence: CASSVGGQGNTDTQYF. For the CDR3, the DNA is TGTGCCAGCAGCGTAGGCGGACAGGGGAATACAGATACGCAGTATTTT. Based on the CDR3 plus reference TRBV9 and TRBJ2-3, the full variable domain is DSGVTQTPKHLITATGQRVTLRCSPRSGDLSVYWYQQSLDQGLQFLIQYYNGEERAKGNILERFSAQQFPDLHSELNLSSLELGDSALYFCASSVGGQGNTDTQYFGPGTRLTVL.

This chain uses TRBV6-2 or TRBV6-3 with TRBJ2-3; a possible D gene is TRBD2 (6 bases). Germline V gene lookup returns CDR1 MNHEY and CDR2 SVGEGT. V lost 4 bases and J lost 4, with 15 bases in between. The CDR3 spans 15 residues. Written as DNA, the CDR3 is TGTGCCAGCAGTTCATCCGGGAGTATCTCAGATACGCAGTATTTT. Encoded protein: CASSSSGSISDTQYF.

This clone was seen only once. This chain links TRBV19 with TRBJ2-5; D call uncertain. V dropped 5 bases and J dropped 2 bases, with 21 bases sitting between them. The CDR3 extends over 17 amino acids. Germline assignment: CDR1 LNHDA and CDR2 SQIVND (reference sequence). CDR3 coding DNA: TGTGCCAGTAGTTCGAGAAAGACACCAATAACTCAAGAGACCCAGTACTTC. This codes for CASSSRKTPITQETQYF.

V usage is TRBV7-6 and J usage is TRBJ2-2; 10 positions agree with TRBD1. The V and J ends lost 5 bases and 4 bases, in that order; junction bases with no gene match: 7. The CDR3 consists of 16 residues. The germline CDR1 and CDR2 sequences are SGHVS and FNYEAQ. CDR3 residues: CASSATGGRSTGELFF. The DNA for the CDR3 is TGTGCCAGCAGCGCGACAGGGGGCCGGAGCACCGGGGAGCTGTTTTTT.

This chain joins TRBV18 and TRBJ2-1; 8 positions match TRBD2. Germline V CDR1 and CDR2: KGHSH, LQKENI. The trim removed 5 bases at V and 9 bases at J, leaving 9 bases unmatched. CDR3 length: 14 amino acids. The CDR3 nucleotides are TGTGCCAGCTCATCCCGGGGGGGAGTGGGTGAGCAGTTCTTC. Its protein is CASSSRGGVGEQFF.

The genes are TRBV28 and TRBJ2-5, with 8 positions matching TRBD1. CDR3 size: 15 residues. CDR1 is MDHEN and CDR2 is SYDVKM in the germline V gene. With V trimmed by 4 bases and J by 2 bases, 6 bases remained unmatched. The CDR3 reads CASSWTGIGQETQYF. In DNA form, the CDR3 reads TGTGCCAGCAGTTGGACAGGGATAGGGCAAGAGACCCAGTACTTC.

The chain uses TRBV2 and TRBJ2-4; 10 bases align to TRBD1. Germline CDR1 and CDR2: SNHLY and FYNNEI. The CDR3 totals 16 residues. With 4 bases clipped from V and 5 bases from J, the junction kept 8 bases outside the gene matches. The CDR3 here is CASSGRRQGAQNIQYF. Written as DNA, the CDR3 is TGTGCCAGCAGTGGCAGACGACAGGGGGCCCAAAACATTCAGTACTTC.

The rearrangement joins TRBV7-6 to TRBJ2-3; 8 bases are a match to TRBD1. The CDR3 extends over 17 amino acids. The V gene end was trimmed by 4 bases and the J gene end by 5 bases; junction bases not matched to a gene: 14. CDR1 and CDR2 (germline): SGHVS, FNYEAQ. The CDR3 nucleotides are TGTGCCAGCAGCTCCCGCGGAGGAGCAGGGGGCAGAGATACGCAGTATTTT. Residues: CASSSRGGAGGRDTQYF.

This chain uses TRBV5-1 with TRBJ2-7; 10 bases fit TRBD1. Per the germline V gene, CDR1 is SGHRS and CDR2 is YFSETQ. The CDR3 sequence is 15 residues long. V was clipped by 3 bases and J by 3 bases; unmatched bases: 6. As DNA, the CDR3 is TGCGCCAGCAGCTCCCGGGACAGGGGTGTCTACGAGCAGTACTTC. Translated: CASSSRDRGVYEQYF.

The V gene is TRBV7-8, the J gene TRBJ1-2; D not certain. CDR1 and CDR2 (germline): SGHVS, FQNEAQ. This CDR3 is built from 15 residues. V was clipped by 5 bases and J by 2 bases, with 15 bases between them. The CDR3 is CASSPRDTPNYGYTF. CDR3 DNA: TGTGCCAGCAGCCCCCGCGACACGCCAAACTATGGCTACACCTTC.

The gene calls are TRBV28 and TRBJ2-7; no reliable D call. Per the germline V gene, CDR1 is MDHEN and CDR2 is SYDVKM. The length of the CDR3 is 15 residues. The V end was cut by 7 bases, the J end by 0 bases, with 16 bases between. The CDR3 coding sequence is TGTGCCAGCACCCGATATGCCGCGAGCTCCTACGAGCAGTACTTC. This gives the protein CASTRYAASSYEQYF.

This chain links TRBV7-9 with TRBJ2-1; D unclear. Germline assignment: CDR1 SEHNR and CDR2 FQNEAQ (reference sequence). Between the trimmed V and J ends, which lost 1 base and 2 bases, there was a span of 12 bases. The CDR3 contains 16 residues. CDR3 in amino acids: CASSLGAAAAYNEQFF. In nucleotides, the CDR3 is TGTGCCAGCAGCTTAGGCGCGGCGGCAGCCTACAATGAGCAGTTCTTC.

V is TRBV19 and J is TRBJ2-7; a weak D match, TRBD1 (6 bases). This CDR3 spans 14 amino acids. Trimming shortened V by 7 bases and J by 1 base, and 14 bases separated the two germline ends. Germline loops: CDR1 LNHDA, CDR2 SQIVND (reference sequence). For the CDR3, the DNA is TGTGCCAGTACCCCGACAGGAAATTCCTACGAGCAGTACTTC. Residues: CASTPTGNSYEQYF.

The CDR3: CASSRRVGGPYEQYF. In DNA, the CDR3 is TGTGCCAGCAGCCGGCGAGTAGGGGGCCCGTACGAGCAGTACTTC. V is TRBV5-6 and J is TRBJ2-7; 7 bases are shared with TRBD1. V lost 4 bases, J lost 4 bases, and 11 bases stayed unmatched. CDR1 and CDR2 from the germline V gene are SGHDT and YYEEEE. CDR3 size: 15 residues.

The chain joins TRBV9 to TRBJ2-3; D uncertain. In germline, CDR1 is SGDLS, CDR2 YYNGEE. Trimming removed 4 bases from V and 6 bases from J, with 6 bases in between. This CDR3 has 11 amino acids. The DNA of the CDR3 is TGTGCCAGCAGCCTGAGCGATACGCAGTATTTT. Translating gives CASSLSDTQYF.

The V and J genes are TRBV7-8 and TRBJ1-5, with 7 bases fitting TRBD1. The CDR3 spans 17 residues. CDR1 is SGHVS and CDR2 is FQNEAQ in the germline V gene. J was trimmed by 5 bases and V by 4 bases; bases with no gene match: 14. For the CDR3, the DNA is TGTGCCAGCAGCTCGGGACAGCGCAATAGCTTGGATCAGCCCCAGCATTTT. It codes for CASSSGQRNSLDQPQHF.

In its sample, this clone was seen once. DNA for the CDR3: TGTGCCAGCAGCTTAGGTCCGGGGAGGCAGTACTTC. Its translation is CASSLGPGRQYF. V is TRBV7-2 and J is TRBJ2-7, with D maybe TRBD2 (5 bases). CDR3 length: 12 amino acids. V was shortened by 1 base and J by 9 bases, with 10 bases between the two germline ends. Germline V gives CDR1 SGHTA, CDR2 FQGNSA.

V gene TRBV9 combines with J gene TRBJ1-2; TRBD1 matches 10 bases. Losses at the gene ends were 4 bases for V and 0 bases for J; bases not matched to a gene: 3. The germline V gene encodes CDR1 SGDLS and CDR2 YYNGEE. The CDR3 runs to 15 residues. CDR3 sequence: CASSPGTGANYGYTF. In DNA form, the CDR3 reads TGTGCCAGCAGCCCGGGGACAGGGGCTAACTATGGCTACACCTTC.